This record concerns one TCR beta chain sequence. Its antigen remains unidentified. In generating TCR beta cDNA, 5'RACE template switching with UMIs was used. TCRdb reprocessed the 5' RACE reads and keeps a single row for each CDR3 protein, giving no DNA. The repertoire table contains about 460,000 distinct CDR3 sequences. The sample comes from a study of T cells expressing NK-cell markers. The overall study: Investigators obtained TCR beta repertoires from sorted CD3+CD56+NKG2C+, CD3+CD56+NKG2C- and CD3+CD56-NKG2C+ T cells.

Germline values: CDR1 SGHRS, CDR2 YFSETQ. This CDR3 spans 14 amino acids. Overall study results and limits: Researchers report these clonotypes also headed the CD3+CD56-NKG2C+ fraction in a few donors. Roughly 6 donors showed dominant NKG2C+ clonotypes comprising about 1.0-8% of their CD8+ T cells.

This chain links TRBV5-1 with TRBJ2-1; TCRdb lists TRBD1, though no DNA is available to test this call. This clonotype was obtained from a woman between 45 and 65 years old in good health. The specimen was blood T cells: a sorted CD56 or NKG2C T cell subset, CD4+ or CD8+ T cells, or bulk PBMC T cells (not recorded which). This chain's CDR3 is CASSRGTGRLGQFF.